This TCR beta chain was sequenced in a study of radiotherapy plus CTLA-4 blockade in lung cancer. As for the study in general: Objective responses were seen in around 17% of patients, disease control in 25% to 35%. Study-wide findings and caveats: Blood TCR clones of tumor origin expanded after radiotherapy plus ipilimumab.

About this clone: Its antigen is currently unknown. Distinct nucleotide sequences in the sample also encode this CDR3.

V dropped 2 bases and J dropped 7; count of bases not matched to a gene: 2. Germline-derived CDR1 and CDR2 are SGDLS and YYNGEE. The CDR3 loop spans 13 amino acids. The data were produced by immunoSEQ multiplex PCR, yet TCRdb's version contains in-frame clones alone and is incomplete. Of 75,000 to 100,000 clones in the sample, approximately 78% were seen once. CTLA-4 blockade using ipilimumab, together with focal radiation, was received by patients with chemo-refractory metastatic non-small-cell lung cancer. This rearrangement joins TRBV9 to TRBJ2-1; 8 nucleotides match TRBD2. This TCR derives from a human donor with non-small cell lung cancer who had a partial response to radiotherapy plus ipilimumab. Sequences were derived from peripheral blood, sampled from a patient treated with radiotherapy plus ipilimumab. The DNA of the CDR3 is TGTGCCAGCAGCGTCGGACTAGCAAATGAGCAGTTCTTC. Translated, it gives CASSVGLANEQFF.